The entry below gives a single T cell receptor beta chain sequence along with its context. Its antigen remains undetermined. No much larger clone exists at a distance of one base, and base qualities are not known. This record comes from a study of T-cell memory formation after mild COVID-19 (dated by TCRdb to about 2021). Turning to the overall study: Most TCR sequence clusters were specific to one of the two donors. The cohort comprised two young, previously healthy adult volunteers, one female and one male. T-cell clones expanding and contracting after mild COVID-19 in a couple of donors were tracked by longitudinal TCRalpha and TCRbeta repertoire sequencing.

The CDR3 runs 13 amino acids, cysteine and phenylalanine included. Only the CDR3 DNA stays, 39 bases, in frame from base 1. In the germline V gene, CDR1 corresponds to MGHRA and CDR2 to YSYEKL. V was cut back by 4 bases and J by 6 bases, leaving a gap of 13 bases between them. Sequencing relied on an Illumina NovaSeq 6000. TCRalpha and TCRbeta cDNA libraries were built by 5'RACE with constant-segment primers, adding sample barcodes and unique molecular identifiers. Trizol reagent was used to extract RNA from every sample. Amplification of the libraries took two PCR steps, and the second step added a second sample barcode plus Illumina TruSeq adapters. The libraries were sequenced on an Illumina NovaSeq using 2 x 150 bp paired-end reads. Per the authors' processing: The reads were demultiplexed and collapsed into UMI-guided consensus sequences using migec v1.2.7. With mixcr v2.1.11, UMI consensuses were aligned to TRA and TRB V and J templates and assembled into clonotypes. A clonotype was counted as expanded or contracted only if both edgeR and NoisET called the change significant, with noise models trained on biological replicates. edgeR calls used a false discovery rate-adjusted p below 0.01 and a log2 fold-change threshold of 1. As an exploratory analysis of dynamics, PCA with hierarchical clustering was applied to max-normalized trajectories of the 1000 most abundant clonotypes. Separately sequenced CD4+ and CD8+ repertoires were used to assign the CD4 or CD8 phenotype of responding clones. TCRdb passed the public sequencing reads through fastp at Q25 and MiXCR, retaining productive beta sequences. CDR3 protein duplicates are merged, each entry listing the most common genes and DNA. For this entry, the V and J calls and clone size follow TCRdb and not the study's own pipeline. A total of about 400,000 distinct CDR3 sequences appear in this sample, about 24% of them only once. The ten largest account for around 8.1% of the sample.

PBMCs were isolated by Ficoll-Paque density gradient centrifugation. Here is what the overall study found, with its caveats: Clones contracting from day 15 to 85 had balanced CD4/CD8 phenotypes, while a second wave expanding from day 15 to 37 was biased towards CD4+. Some responding clones were detected in pre-infection memory, suggesting pre-existing cross-reactive memory T cells joined the SARS-CoV-2 response. Contracting CD4+ clones turned up mainly in the CM and EM memory subsets, whereas EMRA was where CD8+ clones were enriched. Only two mild cases were covered by the study, and larger cohorts that include severe cases with pre-infection samples were considered necessary. SARS-CoV-2 specificity of the second-wave clones peaking on day 37 was not confirmed.

The rearranged segments are TRBV4-1 and TRBJ2-7; the D gene could be TRBD1 or TRBD2, each one agreeing over 5 bases. Material: PBMCs or a T cell subset sorted from them (not recorded which). This TCR was sampled from an adult woman who had mild COVID-19 (a few samples of this study predate the infection). The sample titles of this study are shuffled in the database, so cell type and time point are left out; the donor was told from shared clones. The CDR3 has the sequence CASSPGQTGEQYF. The sequenced DNA is TGCGCCAGCAGCCCGGGGCAGACGGGCGAGCAGTACTTC.